This T cell receptor beta chain was profiled in a study of patients and donors after allogeneic stem cell transplantation. Trimming at V came to 4 bases and at J to 3 bases, leaving 8 bases not matched to a gene. Germline V gene lookup returns CDR1 LGHDT and CDR2 YNNKEL (reference sequence). There are 17 residues in the CDR3. TCRdb analysed the RT-PCR reads with MiXCR anew, one entry per CDR3 protein. This repertoire shows about a million distinct CDR3 sequences, approximately 19% found once; its top ten account for under 6.5%. This clonotype occurred a few times. V is TRBV3-1 and J is TRBJ2-1, with 11 nucleotides matching TRBD2. The specimen sequenced was blood, either unsorted or a sorted T cell fraction (not recorded which). This TCR was sampled from a human donor who was either an allogeneic HSCT recipient or a stem cell or donor lymphocyte infusion donor (not recorded which). It is not recorded whose cells these are; they may come from a transplant donor. In DNA form, the CDR3 reads TGTGCCAGCAGCCCTATTAGGACTAGCGGGCTCTACAATGAGCAGTTCTTC. This sequence encodes CASSPIRTSGLYNEQFF.